The entry below gives a single TCR beta chain sequence along with its context. This clonotype was observed at least ten times. Its specific antigen is unknown. Nothing much larger sits one base from this clone, and base qualities are not available. The entry originates in a study of CD8+CD57+ T cells in acquired aplastic anemia (dated by TCRdb to 2016 to 2019). About the study as a whole: A mean of about 3.2 ug of DNA, ranging from roughly 0.19 to 27.4 ug, was extracted from sorted CD4+ and CD8+ cells. CD8+CD57+ expansion was defined as a frequency above the mean frequency observed in healthy subjects.

Patients chosen for sequencing had shown expansion of CD8+CD57+ cells by flow cytometry. Every patient had a diagnosis of severe acquired aplastic anemia based on International Study of Aplastic Anemia and Agranulocytosis and Camitta criteria. No therapy had been received by the patients at the time of blood sampling. TCR repertoires of sorted CD4+ and CD8+ blood T cells from severe aplastic anemia patients and healthy subjects were deep-sequenced in the study. Patients were enrolled in the USA under clinicaltrials.gov protocols 00001620, 01623167, 00001397, 00071045, 00081523 and 00961064. Ficoll-Paque density gradient centrifugation was used to isolate peripheral blood mononuclear cells. Before DNA was extracted, CD4+ and CD8+ T cells were sorted using either FACS or magnetic beads. Overall study outcomes, separate from this receptor: No significant difference in CD8+ Simpson's diversity was found between patients and healthy controls (P=0.060). Roughly 30 CD8+ CDR3 sequences were shared between patients and controls but appeared highly expressed in patients and within their immunodominant clones.

Genomic DNA was used as template for profiling of TCR beta VDJ combinations and CDR3 sequences. TCR repertoire sequencing was run on an Illumina HiSeq 2000. In the original analysis: Repertoires were assessed using TRBV/TRBJ rearrangement plots, CDR3 size and DJ length profiles, and Simpson's diversity index. The immunodominant clone was defined as the most abundant DNA sequence in deep sequencing data. CDR3 amino acid sequences were checked for sharing across subjects and were also compared against the VDJdb database and published repertoires. Using fastp trimming at Q25 and MiXCR clonotype assembly, TCRdb reanalyzed the public sequencing data and kept in-frame beta chains. Rows are unified per CDR3 protein, each entry keeping the most common DNA and genes. For this entry, the V and J calls and clone size follow TCRdb and not the study's own pipeline. This sample lists about 180,000 distinct CDR3 sequences; around 50% were detected once. 10% to 15% of the sample is held by the ten biggest clonotypes.

V was cut back by 4 bases and J by 0 bases, leaving a gap of 15 bases between them. The CDR3, cysteine through phenylalanine, is 16 amino acids long. Only the CDR3 DNA is retained, 48 bases long and in frame from the first base. CDR1 is given as SGDLS and CDR2 as YYNGEE, both from the germline V gene. The rearrangement joined TRBV9 to TRBJ2-3, with TRBD2 tentatively as D gene (5 bases match). The receptor comes from a human donor with aplastic anemia. Sample: sorted CD4+, CD8+, or CD8+CD57+ T cells (not recorded which) from PBMCs. CDR3 sequence: CASSTEAWTSTDTQYF. The nucleotide sequence is TGTGCCAGCAGCACAGAAGCCTGGACTAGCACAGATACGCAGTATTTT.